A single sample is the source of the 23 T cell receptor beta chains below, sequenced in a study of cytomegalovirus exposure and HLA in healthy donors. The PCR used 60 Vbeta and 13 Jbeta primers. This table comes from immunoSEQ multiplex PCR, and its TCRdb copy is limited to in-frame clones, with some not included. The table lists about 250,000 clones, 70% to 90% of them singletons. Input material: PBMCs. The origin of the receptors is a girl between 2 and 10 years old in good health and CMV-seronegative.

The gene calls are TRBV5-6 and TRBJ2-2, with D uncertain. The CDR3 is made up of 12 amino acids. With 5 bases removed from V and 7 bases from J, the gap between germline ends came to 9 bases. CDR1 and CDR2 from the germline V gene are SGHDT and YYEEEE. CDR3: CASSNSGGELFF. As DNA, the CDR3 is TGTGCCAGCAGTAACTCTGGCGGGGAGCTGTTTTTT.

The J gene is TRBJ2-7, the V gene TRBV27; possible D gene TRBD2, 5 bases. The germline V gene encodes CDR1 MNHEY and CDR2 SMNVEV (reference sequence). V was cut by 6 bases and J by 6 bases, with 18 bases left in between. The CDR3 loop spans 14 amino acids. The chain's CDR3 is CASSVGDYPREQYF. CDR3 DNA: TGTGCCAGCAGCGTAGGAGACTACCCACGCGAGCAGTACTTC.

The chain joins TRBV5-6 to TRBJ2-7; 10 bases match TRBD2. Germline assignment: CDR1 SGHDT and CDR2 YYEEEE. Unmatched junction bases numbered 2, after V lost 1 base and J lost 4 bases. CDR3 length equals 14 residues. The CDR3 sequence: CASSLLLAGYEQYF. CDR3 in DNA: TGTGCCAGCAGCTTGTTACTAGCGGGGTACGAGCAGTACTTC. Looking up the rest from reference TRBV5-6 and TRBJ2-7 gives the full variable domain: DAGVTQSPTHLIKTRGQQVTLRCSPKSGHDTVSWYQQALGQGPQFIFQYYEEEERQRGNFPDRFSGHQFPNYSSELNVNALLLGDSALYLCASSLLLAGYEQYFGPGTRLTVT.

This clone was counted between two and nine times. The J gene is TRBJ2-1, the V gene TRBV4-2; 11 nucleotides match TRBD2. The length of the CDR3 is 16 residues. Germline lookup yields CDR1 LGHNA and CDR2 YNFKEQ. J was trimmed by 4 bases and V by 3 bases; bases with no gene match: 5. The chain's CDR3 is CASSHTSGGRYNEQFF. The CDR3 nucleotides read TGTGCCAGCAGCCACACTAGCGGGGGTCGGTACAATGAGCAGTTCTTC.

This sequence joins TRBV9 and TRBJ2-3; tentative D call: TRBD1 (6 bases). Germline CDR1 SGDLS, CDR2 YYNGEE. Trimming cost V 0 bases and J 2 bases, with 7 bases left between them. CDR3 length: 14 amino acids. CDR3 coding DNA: TGTGCCAGCAGCGTAGAGGGGGTCACAGATACGCAGTATTTT. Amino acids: CASSVEGVTDTQYF. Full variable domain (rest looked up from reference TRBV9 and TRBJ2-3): DSGVTQTPKHLITATGQRVTLRCSPRSGDLSVYWYQQSLDQGLQFLIQYYNGEERAKGNILERFSAQQFPDLHSELNLSSLELGDSALYFCASSVEGVTDTQYFGPGTRLTVL.

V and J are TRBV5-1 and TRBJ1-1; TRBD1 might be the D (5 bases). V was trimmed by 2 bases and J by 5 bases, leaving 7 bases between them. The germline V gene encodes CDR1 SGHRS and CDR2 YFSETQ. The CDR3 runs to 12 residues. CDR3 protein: CASSFGGTEAFF. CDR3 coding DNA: TGCGCCAGCAGCTTCGGGGGGACTGAAGCTTTCTTT.

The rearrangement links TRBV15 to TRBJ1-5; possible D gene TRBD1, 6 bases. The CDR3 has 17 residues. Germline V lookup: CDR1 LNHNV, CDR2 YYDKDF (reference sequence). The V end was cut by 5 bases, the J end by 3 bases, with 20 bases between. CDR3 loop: CATSARLGAGVNQPQHF. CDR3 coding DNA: TGTGCCACCAGCGCCCGCCTGGGGGCAGGCGTCAATCAGCCCCAGCATTTT.

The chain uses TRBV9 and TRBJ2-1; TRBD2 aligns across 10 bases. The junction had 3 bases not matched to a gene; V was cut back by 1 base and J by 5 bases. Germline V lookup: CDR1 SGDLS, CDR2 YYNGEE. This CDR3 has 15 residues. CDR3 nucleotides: TGTGCCAGCAGCGTAAGGCTAGCGGGGGACAATGAGCAGTTCTTC. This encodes CASSVRLAGDNEQFF.

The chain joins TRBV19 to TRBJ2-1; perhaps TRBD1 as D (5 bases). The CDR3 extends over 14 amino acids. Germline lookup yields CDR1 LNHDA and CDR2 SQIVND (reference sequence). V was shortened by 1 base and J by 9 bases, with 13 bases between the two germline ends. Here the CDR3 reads CASSIVQGTGEQFF. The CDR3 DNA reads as TGTGCCAGTAGTATAGTCCAGGGCACGGGTGAGCAGTTCTTC.

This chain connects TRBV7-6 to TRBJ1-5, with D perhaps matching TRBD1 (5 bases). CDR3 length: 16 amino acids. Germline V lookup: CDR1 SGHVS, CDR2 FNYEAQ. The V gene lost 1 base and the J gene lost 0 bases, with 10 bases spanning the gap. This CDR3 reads CASSLGAGYSNQPQHF. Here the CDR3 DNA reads TGTGCCAGCAGCTTAGGAGCAGGGTATAGCAATCAGCCCCAGCATTTT.

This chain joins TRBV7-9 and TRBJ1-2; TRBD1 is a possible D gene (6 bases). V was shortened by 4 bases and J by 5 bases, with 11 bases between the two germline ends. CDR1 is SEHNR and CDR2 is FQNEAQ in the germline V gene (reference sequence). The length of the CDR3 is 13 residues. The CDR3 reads CASSSDRRYGYTF. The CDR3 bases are TGTGCCAGCAGCTCCGACAGGCGGTATGGCTACACCTTC.

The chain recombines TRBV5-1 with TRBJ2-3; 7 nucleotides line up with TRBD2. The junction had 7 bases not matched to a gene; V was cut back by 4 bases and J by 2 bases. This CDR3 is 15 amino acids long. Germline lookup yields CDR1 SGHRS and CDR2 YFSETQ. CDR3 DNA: TGCGCCAGCAGCGCTAACGGGAGGCCCACAGATACGCAGTATTTT. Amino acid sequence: CASSANGRPTDTQYF.

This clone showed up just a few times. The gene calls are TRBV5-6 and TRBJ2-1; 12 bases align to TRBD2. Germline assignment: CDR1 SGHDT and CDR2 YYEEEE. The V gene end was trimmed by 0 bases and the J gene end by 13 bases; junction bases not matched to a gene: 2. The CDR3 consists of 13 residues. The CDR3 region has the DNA TGTGCCAGCAGCTTGGTGGGACTAGCGGGCCAGTTCTTC. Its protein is CASSLVGLAGQFF.

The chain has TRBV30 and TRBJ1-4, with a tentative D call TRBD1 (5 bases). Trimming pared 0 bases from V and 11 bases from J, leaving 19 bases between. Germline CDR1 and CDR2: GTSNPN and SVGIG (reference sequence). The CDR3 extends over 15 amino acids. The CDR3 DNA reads TGTGCCTGGAGTGTAAAGTCGGCGAACCGGGGGAAACTGTTTTTT. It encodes CAWSVKSANRGKLFF.

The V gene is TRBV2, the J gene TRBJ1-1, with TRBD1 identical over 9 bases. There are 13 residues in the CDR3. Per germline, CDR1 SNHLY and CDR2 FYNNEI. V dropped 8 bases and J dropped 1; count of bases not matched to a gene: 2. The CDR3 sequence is CASGTGPNTEAFF. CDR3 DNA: TGTGCCAGCGGGACAGGGCCGAACACTGAAGCTTTCTTT. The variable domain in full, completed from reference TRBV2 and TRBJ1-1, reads EPEVTQTPSHQVTQMGQEVILRCVPISNHLYFYWYRQILGQKVEFLVSFYNNEISEKSEIFDDQFSVERPDGSNFTLKIRSTKLEDSAMYFCASGTGPNTEAFFGQGTRLTVV.

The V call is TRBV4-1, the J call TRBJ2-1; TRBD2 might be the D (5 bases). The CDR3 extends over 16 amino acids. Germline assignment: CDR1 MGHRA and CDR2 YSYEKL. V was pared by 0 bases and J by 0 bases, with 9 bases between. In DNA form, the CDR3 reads TGCGCCAGCAGCCAAGATCGTGGGAGCTCCTACAATGAGCAGTTCTTC. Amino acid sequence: CASSQDRGSSYNEQFF.

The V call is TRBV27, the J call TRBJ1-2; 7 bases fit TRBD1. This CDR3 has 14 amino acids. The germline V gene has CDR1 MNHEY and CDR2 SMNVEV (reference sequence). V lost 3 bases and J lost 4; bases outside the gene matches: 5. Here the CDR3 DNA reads TGTGCCAGCAGTTTCCGGGGACAGCCCTATGGCTACACCTTC. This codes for CASSFRGQPYGYTF.

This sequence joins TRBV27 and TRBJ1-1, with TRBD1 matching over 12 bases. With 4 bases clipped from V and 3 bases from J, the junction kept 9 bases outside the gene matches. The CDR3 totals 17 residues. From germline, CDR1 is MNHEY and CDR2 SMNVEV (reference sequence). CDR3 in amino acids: CASSSPGTGGAYTEAFF. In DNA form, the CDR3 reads TGTGCCAGCAGTTCACCTGGGACAGGGGGCGCGTACACTGAAGCTTTCTTT.

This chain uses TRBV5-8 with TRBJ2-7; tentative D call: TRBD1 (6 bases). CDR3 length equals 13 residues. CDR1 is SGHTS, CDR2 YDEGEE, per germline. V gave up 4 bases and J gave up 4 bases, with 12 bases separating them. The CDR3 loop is CASSLGALYEQYF. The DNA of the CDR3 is TGTGCCAGCAGCCTGGGGGCACTTTACGAGCAGTACTTC.

The CDR3 DNA sequence: TGCGCCAGCAGCCAACCGGGACTAGCGGGGGGCGGGGAGACCCAGTACTTC. Translation gives CASSQPGLAGGGETQYF. The chain recombines TRBV4-1 with TRBJ2-5, with 15 bases aligning to TRBD2. The junction had 6 bases not matched to a gene; V was cut back by 2 bases and J by 5 bases. This CDR3 is 17 amino acids long. Germline CDR1 reads MGHRA; CDR2 reads YSYEKL.

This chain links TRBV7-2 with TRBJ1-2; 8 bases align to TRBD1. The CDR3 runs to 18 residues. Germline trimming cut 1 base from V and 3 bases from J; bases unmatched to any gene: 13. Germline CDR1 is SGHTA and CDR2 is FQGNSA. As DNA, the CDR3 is TGTGCCAGCAGCTTAGTCTTTGCAGGGGGCTATGGGGACTATGGCTACACCTTC. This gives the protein CASSLVFAGGYGDYGYTF.

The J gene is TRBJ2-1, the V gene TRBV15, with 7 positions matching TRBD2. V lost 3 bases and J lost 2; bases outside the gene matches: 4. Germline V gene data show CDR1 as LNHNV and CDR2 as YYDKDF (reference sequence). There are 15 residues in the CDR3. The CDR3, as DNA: TGTGCCACCAGCAGTTCGGGAGGAGCCTACAATGAGCAGTTCTTC. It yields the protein CATSSSGGAYNEQFF.

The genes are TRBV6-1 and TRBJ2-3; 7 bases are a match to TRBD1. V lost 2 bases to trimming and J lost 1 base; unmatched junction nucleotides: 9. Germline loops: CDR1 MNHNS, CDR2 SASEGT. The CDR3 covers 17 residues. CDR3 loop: CASSERTGSRGTDTQYF. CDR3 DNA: TGTGCCAGCAGTGAAAGGACAGGCAGCCGGGGCACAGATACGCAGTATTTT.